This T cell receptor beta chain was recovered during a study of blood T cell repertoires in COVID-19. Study-wide background: Acute and convalescent COVID-19 specimens originated in the United States, Italy and Spain. T cells, B-cell-depleted T cells, or PBMCs provided the cDNA or gDNA that served as material.

Original processing methods: Scientists estimated how many nucleated cells there were by amplifying reference gene primers. The protocol was immunoSEQ multiplex PCR, while the TCRdb copy is restricted to in-frame clones and leaves out a portion. That table gives V, J and clone size, and the DNA gave D and trimming. The table records over 150,000 clones, around nine tenths of them present only once. Enrolled during active infection, Seattle patients were then followed longitudinally. About this clone itself: Other nucleotide sequences from this sample produce the same CDR3.

This CDR3 has 14 amino acids. Trimming stripped 2 bases from V and 0 bases from J, with 5 bases between. CDR1 KGHSH and CDR2 LQKENI come from the germline V gene. The sequenced sample was peripheral blood. The receptor was derived from a woman aged 80 or older with COVID-19, enrolled during active disease. V is TRBV18 and J is TRBJ1-5; D remains ambiguous. CDR3 DNA: TGTGCCAGCTCACCATCCGGTAGCAATCAGCCCCAGCATTTT. Protein sequence: CASSPSGSNQPQHF.